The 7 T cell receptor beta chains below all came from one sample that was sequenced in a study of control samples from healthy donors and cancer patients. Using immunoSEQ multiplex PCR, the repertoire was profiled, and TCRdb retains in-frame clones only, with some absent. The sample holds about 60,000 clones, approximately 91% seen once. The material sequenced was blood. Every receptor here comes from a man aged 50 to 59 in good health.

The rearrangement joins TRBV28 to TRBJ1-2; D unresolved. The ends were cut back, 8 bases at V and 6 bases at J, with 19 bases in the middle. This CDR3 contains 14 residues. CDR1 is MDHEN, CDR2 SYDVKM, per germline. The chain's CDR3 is CASLIGGQRDGYTF. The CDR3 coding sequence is TGTGCCAGCCTCATAGGAGGCCAGCGTGATGGCTACACCTTC.

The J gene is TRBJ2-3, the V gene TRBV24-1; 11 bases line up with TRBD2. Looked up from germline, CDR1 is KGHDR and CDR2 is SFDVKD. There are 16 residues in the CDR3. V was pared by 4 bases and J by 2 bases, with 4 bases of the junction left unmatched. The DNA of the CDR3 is TGTGCCACCAGTGAAGGGACTAGCGGTATCACAGATACGCAGTATTTT. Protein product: CATSEGTSGITDTQYF.

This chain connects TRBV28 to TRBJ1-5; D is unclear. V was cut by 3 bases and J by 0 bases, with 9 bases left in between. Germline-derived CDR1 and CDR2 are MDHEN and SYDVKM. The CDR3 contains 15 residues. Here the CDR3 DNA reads TGTGCCAGCAGTTTCCCGACGCATAGCAATCAGCCCCAGCATTTT. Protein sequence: CASSFPTHSNQPQHF.

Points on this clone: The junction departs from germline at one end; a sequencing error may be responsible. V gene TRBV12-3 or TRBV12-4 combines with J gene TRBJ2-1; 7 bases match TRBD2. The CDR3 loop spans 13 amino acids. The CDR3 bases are TGTGCCAGCAGTTCCGGCGGGAGTTATGAGGAGTTCTTC. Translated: CASSSGGSYEEFF.

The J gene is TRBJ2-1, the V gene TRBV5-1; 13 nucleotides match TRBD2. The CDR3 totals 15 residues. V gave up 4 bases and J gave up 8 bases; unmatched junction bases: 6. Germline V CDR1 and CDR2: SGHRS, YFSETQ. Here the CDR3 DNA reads TGCGCCAGCAGCAATGGACTAGCGGGAGTAGATGAGCAGTTCTTC. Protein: CASSNGLAGVDEQFF.

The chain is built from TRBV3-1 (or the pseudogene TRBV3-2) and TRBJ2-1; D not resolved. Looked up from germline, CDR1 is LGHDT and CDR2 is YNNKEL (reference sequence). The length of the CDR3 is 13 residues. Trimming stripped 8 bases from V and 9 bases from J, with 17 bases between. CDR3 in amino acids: CASRLDHLSEQFF. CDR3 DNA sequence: TGTGCCAGCCGCCTAGATCATTTGAGTGAGCAGTTCTTC.

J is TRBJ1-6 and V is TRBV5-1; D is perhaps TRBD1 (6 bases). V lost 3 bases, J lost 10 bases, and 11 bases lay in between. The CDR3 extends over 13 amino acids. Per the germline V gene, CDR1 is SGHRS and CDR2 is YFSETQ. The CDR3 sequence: CASSSDSYSPLHF. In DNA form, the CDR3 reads TGCGCCAGCAGCTCGGACAGTTACTCACCCCTCCACTTT.